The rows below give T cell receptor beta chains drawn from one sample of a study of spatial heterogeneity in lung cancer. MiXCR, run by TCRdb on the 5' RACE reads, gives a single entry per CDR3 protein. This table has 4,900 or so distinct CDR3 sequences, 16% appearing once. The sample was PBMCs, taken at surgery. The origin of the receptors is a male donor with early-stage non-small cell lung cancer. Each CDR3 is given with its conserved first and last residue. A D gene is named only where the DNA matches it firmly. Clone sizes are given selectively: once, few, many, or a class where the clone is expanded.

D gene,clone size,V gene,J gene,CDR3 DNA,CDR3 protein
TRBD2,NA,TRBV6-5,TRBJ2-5,TGTGCCAGCAGTTACGGGGAGGGCCCCGAGACCCAGTACTTC,CASSYGEGPETQYF
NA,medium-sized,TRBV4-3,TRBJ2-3,TGCGCCAGCAGCGGGCAGGGATCGAGCACAGATACGCAGTATTTT,CASSGQGSSTDTQYF
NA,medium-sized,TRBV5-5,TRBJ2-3,TGTGCCAGCAGCTTGGGGACTCGGAACACAGATACGCAGTATTTT,CASSLGTRNTDTQYF
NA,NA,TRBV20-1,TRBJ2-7,TGCAGTGCTAGAGGAGGGCTGGGCAGAACTAGCTCCTACGAGCAGTACTTC,CSARGGLGRTSSYEQYF
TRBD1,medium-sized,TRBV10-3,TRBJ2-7,TGTGCCATCAGTGAGCGGGACAGGCTAAGCGACGTAAAGTACTTC,CAISERDRLSDVKYF
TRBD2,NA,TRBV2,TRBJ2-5,TGTGCCAGCAGTGACGGACTAGCGATCGAGACCCAGTACTTC,CASSDGLAIETQYF
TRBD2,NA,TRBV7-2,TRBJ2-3,TGTGCCAGCAGCTTAGGGCGCGGGGGGCCCGTTCGGGATACGCAGTATTTT,CASSLGRGGPVRDTQYF
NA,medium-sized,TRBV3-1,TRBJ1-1,TGTGCCAGCAGTCCATCGGCCAGTGAAGCTTTCTTT,CASSPSASEAFF
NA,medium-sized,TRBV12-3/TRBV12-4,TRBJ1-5,TGTGCCAGCAGTTTTTCTCCCAGGGAGAATCAGCCCCAGCATTTT,CASSFSPRENQPQHF
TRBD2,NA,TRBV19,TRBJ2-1,TGTGCCAGTAACCCTAGCGGCAATGAGCAGTTCTTC,CASNPSGNEQFF
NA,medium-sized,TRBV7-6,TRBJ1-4,TGTGCCAGCAGCCCGCCGGGGATTCCGGAAAAACTGTTTTTT,CASSPPGIPEKLFF
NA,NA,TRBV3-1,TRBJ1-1,TGTGCCAGCAGCCAAGTGGGTGCTAGTATAGGCGGTCACACTGAAGCTTTCTTT,CASSQVGASIGGHTEAFF
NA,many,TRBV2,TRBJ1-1,TGTGCCAGCAGTTCCCGGGAGCTCACTGAAGCTTTCTTT,CASSSRELTEAFF
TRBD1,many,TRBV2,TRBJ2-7,TGTGCCAGCAGGAGGGACAGCCTCTCCTACGAGCAGTACTTC,CASRRDSLSYEQYF
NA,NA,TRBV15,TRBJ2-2,TGTGCCACCAGCACCCTTCCTCCCAGGGGTTACACCGGGGAGCTGTTTTTT,CATSTLPPRGYTGELFF
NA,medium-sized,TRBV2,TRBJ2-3,TGTGCCAGCAGCGGAGGGGCAGAGACGCAGTATTTT,CASSGGAETQYF
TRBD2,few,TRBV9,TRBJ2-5,TGTGCCAGCAGCGTAGACTCCCGGGGGGGCCGGGAGACCCAGTACTTC,CASSVDSRGGRETQYF
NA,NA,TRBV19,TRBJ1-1,TGTGCCAGTAGTATACCGGGGAAAAGGGCTTTCTTT,CASSIPGKRAFF
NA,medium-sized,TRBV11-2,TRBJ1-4,TGTGCCAGCAGCTTAGATCGGGATGAAAAACTGTTTTTT,CASSLDRDEKLFF
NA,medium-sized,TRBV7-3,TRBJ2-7,TGTGCCAGCAGCTTAGACTCCTCCTACGAGCAGTACTTC,CASSLDSSYEQYF
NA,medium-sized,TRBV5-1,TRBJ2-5,TGCGCCAGCAGCCCCCTTCAGTTACAAGAGACCCAGTACTTC,CASSPLQLQETQYF